These T cell receptor beta chains were read from a single sample in a study of T-cell reconstitution after alpha-beta-depleted transplantation in children. TCRdb reprocessed the PCR reads with MiXCR, giving one entry per CDR3 protein. The table has approximately 340,000 distinct CDR3 sequences, under 13% seen once. This material consisted of PBMCs from the stem cell graft donor, taken from the stem cell graft. Receptor source: a human donor who donated a stem cell graft to a child with acute lymphoblastic leukemia. CDR3s include the opening cysteine and the closing phenylalanine or tryptophan. Fields, in order: CDR3 protein, CDR3 DNA, clone size, V gene, J gene, D gene. The D gene is left open where the match is weak. Size tells how often a clone was seen (once, few, many) or the class of an expanded clone, and some rows leave it out.

CDR3aa: CASSPTGANVLTF
CDR3nt: TGTGCCAGCAGCCCGACTGGGGCCAACGTCCTGACTTTC
abundance: few
v_gene: TRBV27
j_gene: TRBJ2-6
d_gene: -

CDR3aa: CASSFGFGGRDEQFF
CDR3nt: TGTGCCAGCAGCTTTGGGTTCGGGGGACGTGATGAGCAGTTCTTC
abundance: -
v_gene: TRBV11-3
j_gene: TRBJ2-1
d_gene: -

CDR3aa: CASSFFAGAHPNEQFF
CDR3nt: TGTGCCAGCAGCTTTTTCGCGGGAGCCCACCCCAATGAGCAGTTCTTC
abundance: many
v_gene: TRBV7-9
j_gene: TRBJ2-1
d_gene: TRBD2

CDR3aa: CASSLTSGATYNEQFF
CDR3nt: TGTGCCAGCAGTTTAACCAGCGGGGCAACCTACAATGAGCAGTTCTTC
abundance: -
v_gene: TRBV6-5
j_gene: TRBJ2-1
d_gene: TRBD2

CDR3aa: CASSSRQFRFF
CDR3nt: TGTGCCAGCAGCTCTCGACAGTTTCGGTTCTTC
abundance: many
v_gene: TRBV12-3/TRBV12-4
j_gene: TRBJ2-1
d_gene: -

CDR3aa: CASSLGILAGEDTQYF
CDR3nt: TGTGCCAGCAGCCTGGGCATCCTAGCGGGAGAAGATACGCAGTATTTT
abundance: many
v_gene: TRBV7-2
j_gene: TRBJ2-3
d_gene: TRBD2

CDR3aa: CASSEYGGRGPEQYF
CDR3nt: TGTGCCAGCAGTGAATACGGAGGCAGGGGGCCCGAGCAGTACTTC
abundance: many
v_gene: TRBV25-1
j_gene: TRBJ2-7
d_gene: TRBD1

CDR3aa: CASSSDTGQGISGANVLTF
CDR3nt: TGTGCCAGCAGTTCCGACACGGGACAGGGTATATCTGGGGCCAACGTCCTGACTTTC
abundance: -
v_gene: TRBV28
j_gene: TRBJ2-6
d_gene: TRBD1

CDR3aa: CSVEDGTSGSSYNEQFF
CDR3nt: TGCAGCGTTGAAGATGGTACTAGCGGGAGCTCCTACAATGAGCAGTTCTTC
abundance: -
v_gene: TRBV29-1
j_gene: TRBJ2-1
d_gene: TRBD2

CDR3aa: CASSPSSVNTEAFF
CDR3nt: TGTGCCAGCTCACCATCCAGTGTGAACACTGAAGCTTTCTTT
abundance: -
v_gene: TRBV18
j_gene: TRBJ1-1
d_gene: -

CDR3aa: CASSLSKTEAFF
CDR3nt: TGTGCCAGCAGCCTCTCCAAGACTGAAGCTTTCTTT
abundance: -
v_gene: TRBV7-9
j_gene: TRBJ1-1
d_gene: -

CDR3aa: CATSRGTYSDTQYF
CDR3nt: TGTGCCACCAGTAGGGGGACTTACTCAGATACGCAGTATTTT
abundance: many
v_gene: TRBV15
j_gene: TRBJ2-3
d_gene: -

CDR3aa: CSVEVRSSGANVLTF
CDR3nt: TGCAGCGTTGAAGTGAGGAGCTCTGGGGCCAACGTCCTGACTTTC
abundance: -
v_gene: TRBV29-1
j_gene: TRBJ2-6
d_gene: -

CDR3aa: CASSLRITGNQPQHF
CDR3nt: TGTGCCAGCAGTTTACGGATCACGGGCAATCAGCCCCAGCATTTT
abundance: few
v_gene: TRBV28
j_gene: TRBJ1-5
d_gene: -

CDR3aa: CASSLFAYPNTGELFF
CDR3nt: TGTGCCAGCAGTTTGTTCGCCTACCCGAACACCGGGGAGCTGTTTTTT
abundance: few
v_gene: TRBV27
j_gene: TRBJ2-2
d_gene: -

CDR3aa: CASSVGPAGGYNEQFF
CDR3nt: TGTGCCAGCAGCGTAGGGCCGGCGGGAGGGTACAATGAGCAGTTCTTC
abundance: few
v_gene: TRBV9
j_gene: TRBJ2-1
d_gene: TRBD2

CDR3aa: CASSVGQGRDGYTF
CDR3nt: TGTGCCAGCAGCGTGGGACAGGGGAGAGATGGCTACACCTTC
abundance: few
v_gene: TRBV5-5
j_gene: TRBJ1-2
d_gene: TRBD1

CDR3aa: CSARGLAEQETQYF
CDR3nt: TGCAGTGCTAGGGGACTAGCAGAGCAAGAGACCCAGTACTTC
abundance: -
v_gene: TRBV20-1
j_gene: TRBJ2-5
d_gene: TRBD2

CDR3aa: CASSLRGSGHTGELFF
CDR3nt: TGTGCCAGCAGCTTGAGAGGGTCGGGACACACCGGGGAGCTGTTTTTT
abundance: -
v_gene: TRBV11-2
j_gene: TRBJ2-2
d_gene: -

CDR3aa: CASSQDPRTSGYNEQFF
CDR3nt: TGTGCCAGCAGCCAAGACCCTAGGACTAGCGGGTACAATGAGCAGTTCTTC
abundance: few
v_gene: TRBV3-1
j_gene: TRBJ2-1
d_gene: TRBD2

CDR3aa: CSGRLATEQYF
CDR3nt: TGCAGCGGTCGACTAGCAACCGAGCAGTACTTC
abundance: few
v_gene: TRBV29-1
j_gene: TRBJ2-7
d_gene: TRBD2

CDR3aa: CASSLSMRQGNEKLFF
CDR3nt: TGTGCCAGCAGTTTAAGTATGAGACAGGGTAATGAAAAACTGTTTTTT
abundance: -
v_gene: TRBV12-3/TRBV12-4
j_gene: TRBJ1-4
d_gene: TRBD1

CDR3aa: CASSLGVRKETQYF
CDR3nt: TGTGCCAGCAGCTTAGGAGTCAGGAAAGAGACCCAGTACTTC
abundance: few
v_gene: TRBV7-2
j_gene: TRBJ2-5
d_gene: -

CDR3aa: CASTFTYRRARSGELFF
CDR3nt: TGCGCCAGCACCTTTACCTACCGGAGGGCCCGAAGCGGGGAGCTGTTTTTT
abundance: few
v_gene: TRBV5-1
j_gene: TRBJ2-2
d_gene: -

CDR3aa: CASSQVFAGLKLGEQYF
CDR3nt: TGCGCCAGCAGCCAAGTATTTGCAGGACTAAAGCTTGGCGAGCAGTACTTC
abundance: many
v_gene: TRBV4-1
j_gene: TRBJ2-7
d_gene: -

CDR3aa: CSARDGYTDTQYF
CDR3nt: TGCAGTGCTAGAGACGGATACACAGATACGCAGTATTTT
abundance: many
v_gene: TRBV20-1
j_gene: TRBJ2-3
d_gene: -

CDR3aa: CASSSPGAGSGGQPQHF
CDR3nt: TGTGCCAGCAGTTCTCCCGGGGCCGGGAGTGGGGGGCAGCCCCAGCATTTT
abundance: many
v_gene: TRBV12-3/TRBV12-4
j_gene: TRBJ1-5
d_gene: -

CDR3aa: CASSLLRGWETDTQYF
CDR3nt: TGTGCCAGCAGTTTATTGAGAGGGTGGGAAACAGATACGCAGTATTTT
abundance: many
v_gene: TRBV28
j_gene: TRBJ2-3
d_gene: -

CDR3aa: CASSGSGTPYNEQFF
CDR3nt: TGTGCCAGCAGCGGTAGCGGAACTCCCTACAATGAGCAGTTCTTC
abundance: -
v_gene: TRBV9
j_gene: TRBJ2-1
d_gene: -

CDR3aa: CASSESRGSYSYEQYF
CDR3nt: TGCGCCAGCAGTGAGTCGAGGGGATCCTACTCCTACGAGCAGTACTTC
abundance: few
v_gene: TRBV10-1
j_gene: TRBJ2-7
d_gene: -

CDR3aa: CATSRDSGTSGRIDNEQFF
CDR3nt: TGTGCCACCAGCAGAGATTCGGGGACTAGCGGGAGGATAGACAATGAGCAGTTCTTC
abundance: -
v_gene: TRBV15
j_gene: TRBJ2-1
d_gene: TRBD2

CDR3aa: CASSQDWAVNYGYTF
CDR3nt: TGCGCCAGCAGCCAAGATTGGGCAGTTAACTATGGCTACACCTTC
abundance: -
v_gene: TRBV4-3
j_gene: TRBJ1-2
d_gene: -

CDR3aa: CASSPGRTNTGELFF
CDR3nt: TGCGCCAGCAGCCCCGGGAGAACGAACACCGGGGAGCTGTTTTTT
abundance: few
v_gene: TRBV5-1
j_gene: TRBJ2-2
d_gene: -

CDR3aa: CASSFPSGGGGSPLHF
CDR3nt: TGTGCCAGCAGCTTTCCTTCGGGCGGGGGCGGTTCACCCCTCCACTTT
abundance: -
v_gene: TRBV11-2
j_gene: TRBJ1-6
d_gene: -

CDR3aa: CASSQGPGVPTDTQYF
CDR3nt: TGCGCCAGCAGCCAAGGGCCGGGAGTTCCCACAGATACGCAGTATTTT
abundance: -
v_gene: TRBV4-3
j_gene: TRBJ2-3
d_gene: -

CDR3aa: CASSALLAGNTGELFF
CDR3nt: TGTGCCAGCAGCGCCTTACTAGCGGGAAACACCGGGGAGCTGTTTTTT
abundance: -
v_gene: TRBV9
j_gene: TRBJ2-2
d_gene: TRBD2

CDR3aa: CASSELADEQYF
CDR3nt: TGTGCCAGCAGTGAACTAGCCGACGAGCAGTACTTC
abundance: many
v_gene: TRBV2
j_gene: TRBJ2-7
d_gene: -

CDR3aa: CASTTGLPKLFF
CDR3nt: TGTGCCAGCACGACGGGACTACCTAAGTTATTCTTC
abundance: few
v_gene: TRBV12-3/TRBV12-4
j_gene: TRBJ2-1
d_gene: TRBD2

CDR3aa: CASSQDHSGGYNEQFF
CDR3nt: TGCGCCAGCAGCCAAGATCACAGCGGGGGTTACAATGAGCAGTTCTTC
abundance: many
v_gene: TRBV4-3
j_gene: TRBJ2-1
d_gene: TRBD2

CDR3aa: CASSLWGDGQPQHF
CDR3nt: TGTGCCAGCAGTTTATGGGGGGACGGACAGCCCCAGCATTTT
abundance: -
v_gene: TRBV28
j_gene: TRBJ1-5
d_gene: -

CDR3aa: CASSLGGIRQNIQYF
CDR3nt: TGTGCCAGCAGTTTGGGAGGGATTCGGCAAAACATTCAGTACTTC
abundance: -
v_gene: TRBV28
j_gene: TRBJ2-4
d_gene: TRBD2

CDR3aa: CAIPDKAPTTDTQYF
CDR3nt: TGTGCCATCCCTGATAAAGCCCCTACCACAGATACGCAGTATTTT
abundance: -
v_gene: TRBV10-3
j_gene: TRBJ2-3
d_gene: -

CDR3aa: CASSSSSGLAEEKYF
CDR3nt: TGCGCCAGCAGCTCGTCTTCGGGACTAGCAGAGGAGAAGTACTTC
abundance: many
v_gene: TRBV5-1
j_gene: TRBJ2-5
d_gene: TRBD2

CDR3aa: CASSLVWMASGIYNEQFF
CDR3nt: TGCGCCAGCAGCTTGGTATGGATGGCTAGCGGGATCTACAATGAGCAGTTCTTC
abundance: -
v_gene: TRBV5-1
j_gene: TRBJ2-1
d_gene: TRBD2

CDR3aa: CAGVTGRYGYTF
CDR3nt: TGTGCCGGGGTGACAGGCCGCTATGGCTACACCTTC
abundance: -
v_gene: TRBV7-2
j_gene: TRBJ1-2
d_gene: -

CDR3aa: CASSRGGGGRSYNEQFF
CDR3nt: TGTGCCAGCAGCCGCGGGGGAGGCGGGAGATCCTACAATGAGCAGTTCTTC
abundance: -
v_gene: TRBV7-2
j_gene: TRBJ2-1
d_gene: TRBD2

CDR3aa: CASSYETGGFTDTQYF
CDR3nt: TGCGCCAGCAGCTACGAGACAGGGGGCTTTACAGATACGCAGTATTTT
abundance: -
v_gene: TRBV5-1
j_gene: TRBJ2-3
d_gene: TRBD1

CDR3aa: CASSKHTDGSGYEQYF
CDR3nt: TGTGCCAGCAGCAAACACACCGACGGATCCGGCTACGAGCAGTACTTC
abundance: -
v_gene: TRBV7-9
j_gene: TRBJ2-7
d_gene: -

CDR3aa: CASSLTGTEFYEQYF
CDR3nt: TGTGCCAGCAGTCTCACCGGGACAGAGTTCTACGAGCAGTACTTC
abundance: many
v_gene: TRBV27
j_gene: TRBJ2-7
d_gene: TRBD1

CDR3aa: CASSYGGQNTEAFF
CDR3nt: TGTGCCAGCAGTTACGGGGGACAGAACACTGAAGCTTTCTTT
abundance: many
v_gene: TRBV6-5
j_gene: TRBJ1-1
d_gene: -